The sequence of this TCR beta chain was determined in a study of T cell clusters in autoimmune cytopenias. Findings of the study overall: The T cell clusters came from computational analysis alone and lack functional validation.

Comments on this clonotype: What it binds is not known.

Per germline, CDR1 MNHEY and CDR2 SMNVEV (reference sequence). This CDR3 contains 14 residues. TRB rearrangements were amplified by touch-down multiplex PCR with mixed TRB-A/B primers. TCRdb reprocessed the multiplex PCR reads, keeping one entry per CDR3 protein, no DNA. There are about 7,500 distinct CDR3 sequences in the sample, with approximately 31% held by the top ten. About 39,000 genome equivalents of blood DNA were amplified for TRB. These data were also reused for a study on T cell repertoires in aging, cancer and after chemotherapy. That work contributes: Six age groups, ranging from 30 or younger to 70 or older, included the donors. Chronic lymphocytic leukemia patients on fludarabine- or bendamustine-based regimens gave paired samples before and after chemotherapy. Compared with age-matched healthy donors, untreated hematological or solid cancer patients showed higher blood TCR clonality.

Material for sequencing was peripheral blood. The chain carries TRBV27 and TRBJ2-5; TCRdb's D call of TRBD2 is untestable without DNA. This sequence originates from a human donor with an autoimmune cytopenia or autoimmune hepatitis (not recorded which). The CDR3 here is CASSFRRDGETQYF.